This TCR beta chain derives from a study of T cell responses to AZD1222 COVID-19 vaccine. This CDR3 is 12 amino acids long. Germline V gives CDR1 LGHNT, CDR2 FRNRAP. Clones were read by immunoSEQ multiplex PCR, and TCRdb kept only the in-frame ones, dropping some. The sample consists of 150,000 to 200,000 clones, 92% of them appearing once. The specimen comprised peripheral blood, sampled on day 0 of AZD1222 vaccination. The origin of this receptor is an adult in good health. The chain couples TRBV12-5 to TRBJ1-2, with no clear D. CDR3 region: CALAGVGYGYTF. CDR3 sequence (DNA): TGTGCATTGGCGGGAGTGGGATATGGCTACACCTTC.